What follows are 30 T cell receptor beta chains derived from one specimen sequenced in a study of cytomegalovirus exposure and HLA in healthy donors. The PCR made use of 60 Vbeta and 13 Jbeta primers. The repertoire was sequenced with immunoSEQ multiplex PCR; TCRdb's copy has only in-frame clones and lacks some. Of approximately 78,000 clones in the sample, approximately 88% were seen once. The material sequenced was PBMCs. These TCRs come from a woman aged 45-59 years in good health and CMV-seronegative.

The CDR3 protein is CASSRGGLTTDTQYF. The CDR3 bases are TGCGCCAGCAGCCGCGGGGGGCTTACCACAGATACGCAGTATTTT. This rearrangement joins TRBV4-1 to TRBJ2-3, with TRBD2 matching 8 bases. This CDR3 comprises 15 residues. Trimming removed 4 bases from V and 2 bases from J; junction bases left unmatched: 5. Germline loops: CDR1 MGHRA, CDR2 YSYEKL.

The chain couples TRBV5-1 to TRBJ2-1, with D possibly TRBD2 on 6 matching bases. The V gene lost 5 bases and the J gene lost 9 bases, with 18 bases spanning the gap. The CDR3 is made up of 14 amino acids. Germline V gene lookup returns CDR1 SGHRS and CDR2 YFSETQ. In DNA form, the CDR3 reads TGCGCCAGCAGGCCCTGGGAGGACCATATTGAGCAGTTCTTC. Its protein product is CASRPWEDHIEQFF.

J is TRBJ2-3 and V is TRBV19; possible D gene TRBD1, 6 bases. Germline V gene lookup returns CDR1 LNHDA and CDR2 SQIVND (reference sequence). The V gene lost 5 bases and the J gene lost 2 bases, with 17 bases spanning the gap. The CDR3 spans 16 residues. CDR3 bases: TGTGCCAGTAGTTCGACCGGGACAAAGTACACAGATACGCAGTATTTT. Protein product: CASSSTGTKYTDTQYF.

The chain combines TRBV6-1 with TRBJ2-7; D may be TRBD1 (6 bases). Germline CDR1 reads MNHNS; CDR2 reads SASEGT. The length of the CDR3 is 14 residues. The germline V and J ends were trimmed by 6 bases and 5 bases, with 17 bases remaining between them. CDR3 sequence: CASSRLGRGHEQYV. As DNA, the CDR3 is TGTGCCAGCAGCCGACTGGGCAGGGGCCACGAGCAGTACGTC.

The V gene is TRBV7-9, the J gene TRBJ2-1, with 11 bases aligning to TRBD1. The CDR3 is made up of 15 amino acids. Germline trimming cut 5 bases from V and 8 bases from J; bases unmatched to any gene: 8. Germline V gives CDR1 SEHNR, CDR2 FQNEAQ (reference sequence). The CDR3 DNA is TGTGCCAGCAGCCCTACCGGGACAGGGGGATATGAGCAGTTCTTC. Its translation is CASSPTGTGGYEQFF.

The V call is TRBV7-9, the J call TRBJ2-4; 9 nucleotides line up with TRBD1. This CDR3 contains 14 residues. Germline CDR1 SEHNR, CDR2 FQNEAQ (reference sequence). The V gene end was trimmed by 8 bases and the J gene end by 7 bases; junction bases not matched to a gene: 9. DNA for the CDR3: TGTGCCAGCTCACAGGGGGCCGAGGGTAACATTCAGTACTTC. This codes for CASSQGAEGNIQYF.

This chain connects TRBV15 to TRBJ2-1, with TRBD2 identical over 14 bases. This CDR3 region has 19 residues. The germline gives CDR1 LNHNV, CDR2 YYDKDF (reference sequence). Losses at the gene ends were 1 base for V and 8 bases for J; bases not matched to a gene: 13. For the CDR3, the DNA is TGTGCCACCAGCAGAGTCCCGGGACTAGCGGGAGTTCTGACGGATGAGCAGTTCTTC. Translated, it gives CATSRVPGLAGVLTDEQFF.

As to this clone: Other DNA variants within this sample encode the same CDR3. V and J are TRBV2 and TRBJ2-5; no clear D gene. V was cut by 6 bases and J by 5 bases, with 4 bases left in between. The CDR3 is made up of 10 amino acids. Germline V gives CDR1 SNHLY, CDR2 FYNNEI. The CDR3 reads CASSRETQYF. The CDR3 nucleotides are TGTGCCAGCAGCCGGGAGACCCAGTACTTC.

The CDR3 nucleotides are TGTGCCAGCAGCACTCAAGCGGGGGGGATAGATACGCAGTATTTT. Its protein product is CASSTQAGGIDTQYF. V and J are TRBV2 and TRBJ2-3, with TRBD2 matching 10 bases. This CDR3 has 15 residues. From germline, CDR1 is SNHLY and CDR2 FYNNEI. The V segment lost 6 bases and the J segment 5 bases; nucleotides outside the gene matches: 8. The complete variable domain, with remaining parts taken from reference TRBV2 and TRBJ2-3, reads EPEVTQTPSHQVTQMGQEVILRCVPISNHLYFYWYRQILGQKVEFLVSFYNNEISEKSEIFDDQFSVERPDGSNFTLKIRSTKLEDSAMYFCASSTQAGGIDTQYFGPGTRLTVL.

The chain is built from TRBV30 and TRBJ1-5, with D possibly matching TRBD1 (5 bases). Germline loops: CDR1 GTSNPN, CDR2 SVGIG (reference sequence). The V gene lost 8 bases and the J gene lost 7 bases, with 15 bases spanning the gap. CDR3 length: 12 residues. The CDR3 sequence is CAAQVEKQPQHF. The CDR3 DNA reads TGTGCCGCACAGGTGGAAAAACAGCCCCAGCATTTT.

The chain joins TRBV7-2 to TRBJ2-5; D is undetermined. The end of the DNA fits TRBJ2-7 better, so the J call may be wrong. The germline V gene has CDR1 SGHTA and CDR2 FQGNSA. The length of the CDR3 is 12 residues. CDR3 DNA: TGTGCCAGCAGCTTCACCTCCTACGAGCAGTACTTC. This gives the protein CASSFTSYEQYF.

The chain carries TRBV7-6 and TRBJ1-3; D might be TRBD1 (6 bases). V was pared by 0 bases and J by 2 bases, with 14 bases between. Per the germline V gene, CDR1 is SGHVS and CDR2 is FNYEAQ. The CDR3 extends over 17 amino acids. CDR3 sequence: CASSLAGGPRAGNTIYF. In DNA form, the CDR3 reads TGTGCCAGCAGCTTAGCGGGGGGGCCGAGGGCTGGAAACACCATATATTTT.

This clone was found a few times. The rearrangement joins TRBV2 to TRBJ2-5, with D possibly being TRBD2 (6 bases). Trimming shortened V by 8 bases and J by 2 bases, and 12 bases separated the two germline ends. Per the germline V gene, CDR1 is SNHLY and CDR2 is FYNNEI. The CDR3 runs 13 residues. CDR3 in amino acids: CASGGTVQETQYF. The CDR3 coding sequence is TGTGCCAGCGGCGGGACTGTACAAGAGACCCAGTACTTC.

This clone was seen more than once but under ten times. V usage is TRBV28 and J usage is TRBJ2-4; 8 nucleotides agree with TRBD1. V lost 5 bases to trimming and J lost 4 bases; unmatched junction nucleotides: 4. The germline V gene encodes CDR1 MDHEN and CDR2 SYDVKM. CDR3 length equals 14 residues. The CDR3 DNA reads as TGTGCCAGCAGTCCGACAGGGGCAAAAAACATTCAGTACTTC. Amino acids: CASSPTGAKNIQYF.

The rearrangement uses TRBV5-6 and TRBJ2-4; D is possibly TRBD1 (5 bases). The CDR3 runs 16 residues. From germline, CDR1 is SGHDT and CDR2 YYEEEE. V lost 5 bases and J 6 bases, leaving 21 bases between the germline ends. The CDR3 nucleotides are TGTGCCAGCAGATACCTGGGGCAGGCCGTAGGAAACATTCAGTACTTC. This sequence encodes CASRYLGQAVGNIQYF.

This chain uses TRBV19 with TRBJ2-7; TRBD2 aligns across 9 bases. Germline CDR1 LNHDA, CDR2 SQIVND (reference sequence). V lost 5 bases to trimming and J lost 7 bases; unmatched junction nucleotides: 12. This CDR3 is 15 amino acids long. The CDR3, as DNA: TGTGCCAGTAGTTCCAAGCGGGAGGTTATTTCTGAGCAGTACTTC. This translates into CASSSKREVISEQYF.

This sequence joins TRBV7-2 and TRBJ2-1; TRBD2 matches 9 bases. This CDR3 spans 18 amino acids. With 0 bases clipped from V and 3 bases from J, the junction kept 9 bases outside the gene matches. The germline CDR1 and CDR2 sequences are SGHTA and FQGNSA. For the CDR3, the DNA is TGTGCCAGCAGCTTAGCCTGGATTGGGACTAGCATCTACAATGAGCAGTTCTTC. It is translated as CASSLAWIGTSIYNEQFF.

This clone was found once. This chain connects TRBV13 to TRBJ2-5; 9 nucleotides align to TRBD2. V lost 0 bases and J lost 2; bases outside the gene matches: 1. The V gene's germline CDR1 is PRHDT and CDR2 FYEKMQ (reference sequence). This CDR3 is built from 15 residues. CDR3 residues: CASSLGAGGQETQYF. The CDR3 region has the DNA TGTGCCAGCAGCTTAGGAGCGGGGGGTCAAGAGACCCAGTACTTC.

This clone is a singleton in its sample. The gene calls are TRBV7-2 and TRBJ1-5; D is perhaps TRBD1 (5 bases). The CDR3 extends over 14 amino acids. Germline assignment: CDR1 SGHTA and CDR2 FQGNSA. Deletions cut 3 bases from V and 0 bases from J, with 6 bases between. CDR3 nucleotides: TGTGCCAGCAGCTTCGACAGTAGCAATCAGCCCCAGCATTTT. It yields the protein CASSFDSSNQPQHF.

The CDR3 protein is CAISDLTGSNQPQHF. The CDR3 DNA reads TGTGCCATCAGTGATCTGACAGGGAGCAATCAGCCCCAGCATTTT. This chain connects TRBV10-3 to TRBJ1-5; 7 bases are a match to TRBD1. Germline-derived CDR1 and CDR2 are ENHRY and SYGVKD. V shed 3 bases and J 1 base; nucleotides not matched to a gene: 3. The CDR3 runs 15 residues.

The V gene is TRBV5-4, the J gene TRBJ2-3, with D possibly TRBD2 on 6 matching bases. Germline lookup yields CDR1 SGHNT and CDR2 YYREEE (reference sequence). CDR3 length equals 15 residues. Deletions cut 1 base from V and 3 bases from J, with 12 bases between. The CDR3: CASSLSGSGTDTQYF. DNA for the CDR3: TGTGCCAGCAGCTTGTCCGGTAGCGGTACAGATACGCAGTATTTT.

V is TRBV4-2 and J is TRBJ1-5; D remains unclear. The ends were cut back, 0 bases at V and 3 bases at J, with 3 bases in the middle. This CDR3 contains 13 residues. Germline V gene lookup returns CDR1 LGHNA and CDR2 YNFKEQ. The CDR3 DNA reads TGTGCCAGCAGCCAAGAGTACAATCAGCCCCAGCATTTT. Protein sequence: CASSQEYNQPQHF.

The rearrangement links TRBV6-5 to TRBJ2-1, with D unresolved. The CDR3 covers 11 residues. V lost 4 bases and J 6 bases, leaving 4 bases between the germline ends. The germline CDR1 and CDR2 sequences are MNHEY and SVGAGI. The CDR3 spells CASSSINEQFF. The CDR3 coding sequence is TGTGCCAGCAGTTCAATCAATGAGCAGTTCTTC.

The chain employs TRBV2 and TRBJ1-2; 8 nucleotides line up with TRBD1. Germline CDR1 reads SNHLY; CDR2 reads FYNNEI. The CDR3 has 13 residues. Losses at the gene ends were 7 bases for V and 8 bases for J; bases not matched to a gene: 9. The CDR3 sequence: CASNPDRARGYTF. For the CDR3, the DNA is TGTGCCAGCAACCCGGACAGGGCCCGGGGCTACACCTTC.

The chain uses TRBV2 and TRBJ1-1; D unresolved. Between the trimmed V and J ends, which lost 7 bases and 0 bases, there was a span of 15 bases. The germline V gene encodes CDR1 SNHLY and CDR2 FYNNEI. The CDR3 loop spans 15 amino acids. CDR3 amino acids: CASKDPTEMNTEAFF. In DNA, the CDR3 is TGTGCCAGCAAAGACCCTACGGAGATGAACACTGAAGCTTTCTTT.

The chain carries TRBV7-2 and TRBJ1-2; weak D call: TRBD1 (5 bases). The CDR3 extends over 16 amino acids. From germline, CDR1 is SGHTA and CDR2 FQGNSA. Trimming removed 5 bases from V and 0 bases from J, with 16 bases in between. CDR3 nucleotides: TGTGCCAGCAGCCCGGAGGGGTTTCAGGCTAACTATGGCTACACCTTC. As protein: CASSPEGFQANYGYTF.

V usage is TRBV9 and J usage is TRBJ2-1; 9 nucleotides align to TRBD2. CDR3 length: 15 residues. V dropped 0 bases and J dropped 6; count of bases not matched to a gene: 4. Germline values: CDR1 SGDLS, CDR2 YYNGEE. Here the CDR3 reads CASSVAGLASNEQFF. For the CDR3, the DNA is TGTGCCAGCAGCGTAGCGGGACTAGCTTCCAATGAGCAGTTCTTC.

CDR3 protein: CASSLAGGYYEQYF. In DNA, the CDR3 is TGTGCCAGCAGCTTGGCCGGCGGATACTACGAGCAGTACTTC. The gene calls are TRBV5-8 and TRBJ2-5; D is ambiguous. With the DNA end fitting TRBJ2-7 better, the J assignment may be wrong. The germline gives CDR1 SGHTS, CDR2 YDEGEE. CDR3 length: 14 residues.

CDR3 bases: TGTGCCAGCAGCTTGGGCGGGACTACAGATACGCAGTATTTT. This codes for CASSLGGTTDTQYF. The chain carries TRBV7-9 and TRBJ2-3; D is perhaps TRBD2 (6 bases). Germline lookup yields CDR1 SEHNR and CDR2 FQNEAQ (reference sequence). The V end was cut by 3 bases, the J end by 3 bases, with 10 bases between. The CDR3 runs to 14 residues.

This chain uses TRBV6-1 with TRBJ2-6, with D unclear. The CDR3 has 16 amino acids. Germline loops: CDR1 MNHNS, CDR2 SASEGT. Trimming pared 3 bases from V and 4 bases from J, leaving 13 bases between. CDR3 nucleotide sequence: TGTGCCAGCAGTGACCCCAGTAAATCCGGGGCCAACGTCCTGACTTTC. This codes for CASSDPSKSGANVLTF.